This TCR beta chain was identified during a study of shared clonotypes between healthy human individuals. Study at large: CD8 memory received one plate per donor, CD8 naive two, CD4 memory three and CD4 naive three. Overall study findings and caveats: Rarefaction showed that sequencing of sorted subsets was incomplete (despite large depth).

CDR1 and CDR2 from the germline V gene are MGHDK and SYGVNS. CDR3 length equals 16 residues. The J segment lost 6 bases and the V segment lost 3 bases, leaving 8 bases of the junction unmatched. Remarks on this clone: Its antigen is not identified.

The input for sorted-subset replicate PCRs was 150 to 200 ng DNA, 25,000 to 35,000 T cell genomes. Method: immunoSEQ multiplex PCR; TCRdb's copy keeps in-frame clones and lacks some. In the table there are some 700,000 clones, roughly 87% of which are singletons. The sequence derives from a man aged 18 to 35 in good health. Some clones in this sample may be carry-over from other donors' samples. Sample: memory CD8+ T cells from PBMCs. The subset: CD45RO+ cells pooled with CCR7-negative TemRA cells. The rearrangement joins TRBV25-1 to TRBJ2-2; 9 nucleotides match TRBD1. The CDR3 protein is CASSDPGQGWAGELFF. The CDR3 nucleotides read TGTGCCAGCAGTGACCCGGGACAGGGATGGGCCGGGGAGCTGTTTTTT.